The entry below describes one T cell receptor beta chain. The data originate from a study of blood T cell repertoires in COVID-19. Background on the study: Acute-phase and convalescent COVID-19 samples originated in the United States, Italy and Spain. Nucleic acid was either cDNA or gDNA, and it came from T cells, B-cell-depleted T cells, or PBMCs.

TCRdb keeps only in-frame clones here, not all; method: immunoSEQ multiplex PCR. This table holds around 310,000 clones, around 87% found once. The clonotype was recovered from a woman between 45 and 65 years old with active or convalescent COVID-19. Sequencing was performed on peripheral blood.

The CDR3 DNA reads TGTGCCAGCAGCTTATCAGGCAGCTACCAGAGTGGCTACACCTTC. This translates into CASSLSGSYQSGYTF. The rearrangement joins TRBV7-2 to TRBJ1-2, with D unclear. V lost 2 bases to trimming and J lost 7 bases, with 17 bases between them. This CDR3 comprises 15 residues. CDR1 and CDR2 (germline): SGHTA, FQGNSA.